The T cell receptor (beta chain) under discussion was sequenced for a study of response to subunit inactivated influenza vaccine. General study points: Authors suggested each seasonal flu vaccination may recruit only limited numbers of new T cells.

This clonotype appeared a few times. Its target is unknown. Each CDR3 protein gets one entry after TCRdb re-called the RT-PCR reads with MiXCR. Among roughly 760,000 distinct CDR3 sequences listed, 21% were seen once. With 1 base clipped from V and 4 bases from J, the junction kept 2 bases outside the gene matches. CDR1 is DFQATT and CDR2 is SNEGSKA in the germline V gene (reference sequence). This CDR3 spans 13 amino acids. The material was PBMCs from blood, obtained about 5 days after vaccination. The source of this sequence is a middle-aged man who received an inactivated influenza vaccine. V usage is TRBV20-1 and J usage is TRBJ1-2, with 8 bases that match TRBD1. The CDR3 region is CSARADRVYGYTF. DNA of the CDR3: TGCAGTGCTAGAGCGGACAGGGTCTATGGCTACACCTTC.